The 17 T cell receptor beta chains in this list originate from one sample, sequenced in a study of blood T cell repertoires in COVID-19. Produced via immunoSEQ multiplex PCR; TCRdb's table is partial and in-frame only. The sample lists around 20,000 clones, 87% occurring once. Sequencing input: peripheral blood. These receptors came from a human donor with active COVID-19. The donor label of this sample is uncertain.

DNA for the CDR3: TGTGCCAGCAGTTTCCTATCCGGGACTAGGGGTGGTGAGCAGTTCTTC. Protein sequence: CASSFLSGTRGGEQFF. The genes are TRBV27 and TRBJ2-1, with TRBD2 matching 8 bases. The CDR3 totals 16 residues. V lost 3 bases to trimming and J lost 9 bases; unmatched junction nucleotides: 13. Germline assignment: CDR1 MNHEY and CDR2 SMNVEV (reference sequence).

This clone was seen a single time. The chain recombines TRBV30 with TRBJ2-7; no clear D gene. The CDR3 spans 14 residues. V was trimmed by 4 bases and J by 2 bases, leaving 15 bases between them. Germline loops: CDR1 GTSNPN, CDR2 SVGIG (reference sequence). The CDR3 here is CAWTRGGITYEQYF. The CDR3 DNA follows: TGTGCCTGGACCCGAGGCGGTATCACCTACGAGCAGTACTTC. Full variable domain (remainder filled in from reference TRBV30 and TRBJ2-7): SQTIHQWPATLVQPVGSPLSLECTVEGTSNPNLYWYRQAAGRGLQLLFYSVGIGQISSEVPQNLSASRPQDRQFILSSKKLLLSDSGFYLCAWTRGGITYEQYFGPGTRLTVT.

The chain employs TRBV2 and TRBJ2-2; 10 nucleotides align to TRBD2. V was clipped by 6 bases and J by 4 bases; unmatched bases: 5. This CDR3 is 15 amino acids long. Germline assignment: CDR1 SNHLY and CDR2 FYNNEI. The CDR3 here is CASRLTSGPTGELFF. CDR3 nucleotides: TGTGCCAGCAGGCTGACTAGCGGGCCCACCGGGGAGCTGTTTTTT.

The chain is built from TRBV9 and TRBJ2-7; D perhaps matches TRBD1 (6 bases). With 4 bases removed from V and 6 bases from J, the gap between germline ends came to 14 bases. CDR3 length equals 13 residues. Germline lookup yields CDR1 SGDLS and CDR2 YYNGEE. The CDR3 DNA sequence: TGTGCCAGCAGCCGGCAGGGGATAAGCGAGCAGTACTTC. Translation: CASSRQGISEQYF.

This chain joins TRBV27 and TRBJ2-1; perhaps TRBD2 as D (6 bases). The CDR3 length is 17 residues. Trimming shortened V by 6 bases and J by 3 bases, and 21 bases separated the two germline ends. Germline CDR1 MNHEY, CDR2 SMNVEV (reference sequence). This chain's CDR3 is CASRSNLGGLLYNEQFF. The CDR3 DNA follows: TGTGCCAGCAGAAGCAACCTCGGGGGACTCCTCTACAATGAGCAGTTCTTC.

The chain links TRBV29-1 to TRBJ1-1; D possibly corresponds to TRBD1 (5 bases). Trimming shortened V by 4 bases and J by 14 bases, and 17 bases separated the two germline ends. CDR1 and CDR2 from the germline V gene are SQVTM and ANQGSEA. The CDR3 extends over 11 amino acids. The CDR3 spells CSVVQGQEAFF. Here the CDR3 DNA reads TGCAGCGTTGTCCAGGGCCAAGAGGCCTTCTTT.

The rearrangement joins TRBV19 to TRBJ1-2, with 10 bases matching TRBD1. CDR1 and CDR2 (germline): LNHDA, SQIVND (reference sequence). Losses at the gene ends were 4 bases for V and 8 bases for J; bases not matched to a gene: 1. This CDR3 comprises 12 residues. The CDR3 bases are TGTGCCAGTAGTAGGGACAGGGGCGGCTACACCTTC. Protein: CASSRDRGGYTF.

Written as DNA, the CDR3 is TGTGCCAGCACCCCCGACGACAGGAGAAAAGGAGGCTACACCTTC. The encoded protein is CASTPDDRRKGGYTF. This chain uses TRBV25-1 with TRBJ1-2; D perhaps matches TRBD1 (6 bases). The CDR3 totals 15 residues. Trimming took 7 bases from V and 8 from J, leaving 23 bases between them. Germline CDR1 and CDR2: MGHDK and SYGVNS.

V gene TRBV7-8 combines with J gene TRBJ2-2; perhaps TRBD2 as D (6 bases). Germline V lookup: CDR1 SGHVS, CDR2 FQNEAQ. This CDR3 has 16 amino acids. Trimming cost V 3 bases and J 0 bases, with 11 bases left between them. In DNA, the CDR3 is TGTGCCAGCAGCTTTTGGGGACTTACGAACACCGGGGAGCTGTTTTTT. Its protein product is CASSFWGLTNTGELFF.

The table lists this clone with a count of one. The J gene is TRBJ2-1, the V gene TRBV5-5; 8 nucleotides line up with TRBD2. The CDR3 is made up of 15 amino acids. V lost 4 bases and J lost 4; bases outside the gene matches: 7. Per the germline V gene, CDR1 is SGHKS and CDR2 is YYEKEE (reference sequence). The chain's CDR3 is CASSITSGSYNEQFF. CDR3 in DNA: TGTGCCAGCAGCATTACTAGCGGTTCTTACAATGAGCAGTTCTTC.

The chain couples TRBV5-1 to TRBJ2-1; the D gene is possibly TRBD2 (6 bases). Germline loops: CDR1 SGHRS, CDR2 YFSETQ. The CDR3 is 16 residues long. Trimming took 0 bases from V and 6 from J, leaving 16 bases between them. CDR3 protein: CASSLGYTSRINEQFF. CDR3 nucleotides: TGCGCCAGCAGCTTGGGGTATACTAGCCGGATCAATGAGCAGTTCTTC.

This chain joins TRBV7-2 and TRBJ2-3; 7 bases fit TRBD2. This CDR3 region has 15 residues. Trimming removed 5 bases from V and 2 bases from J; junction bases left unmatched: 7. CDR1 and CDR2 (germline): SGHTA, FQGNSA. CDR3 amino acids: CASSRGGGFTDTQYF. CDR3 coding DNA: TGTGCCAGCAGCCGCGGGGGAGGATTCACAGATACGCAGTATTTT.

The CDR3 coding sequence is TGTGCCACCAGCAGGAGGTCCACGCCCTCTAGCACAGATACGCAGTATTTT. Encoded protein: CATSRRSTPSSTDTQYF. The chain recombines TRBV15 with TRBJ2-3; D ambiguous. This CDR3 is built from 17 residues. Trimming removed 3 bases at V and 0 bases at J, with 16 bases between. Germline V gene data show CDR1 as LNHNV and CDR2 as YYDKDF (reference sequence). Supplemented by reference TRBV15 and TRBJ2-3, the full variable domain reads DAMVIQNPRYQVTQFGKPVTLSCSQTLNHNVMYWYQQKSSQAPKLLFHYYDKDFNNEADTPDNFQSRRPNTSFCFLDIRSPGLGDTAMYLCATSRRSTPSSTDTQYFGPGTRLTVL.

The rearrangement joins TRBV12-5 to TRBJ1-1; D uncertain. The CDR3 is 15 residues long. Trimming removed 1 base at V and 8 bases at J, with 17 bases between. Germline V lookup: CDR1 LGHNT, CDR2 FRNRAP. DNA for the CDR3: TGTGCTAGTGGTTTGGGCCTCGGGGAGGCCATCGAAGCTTTCTTT. Protein product: CASGLGLGEAIEAFF. The variable domain in full, with the rest retrieved from reference TRBV12-5 and TRBJ1-1, is DARVTQTPRHKVTEMGQEVTMRCQPILGHNTVFWYRQTMMQGLELLAYFRNRAPLDDSGMPKDRFSAEMPDATLATLKIQPSEPRDSAVYFCASGLGLGEAIEAFFGQGTRLTVV.

The chain combines TRBV29-1 with TRBJ2-3; 7 bases align to TRBD2. V shed 1 base and J 0 bases; nucleotides not matched to a gene: 4. The CDR3 runs to 15 residues. Germline CDR1 and CDR2: SQVTM and ANQGSEA. DNA of the CDR3: TGCAGCGTTGAAGCTAGCGGCCTTAGCACAGATACGCAGTATTTT. Encoded protein: CSVEASGLSTDTQYF.

The rearrangement joins TRBV5-5 to TRBJ1-1, with D perhaps TRBD1 (5 bases). This CDR3 contains 15 residues. Per the germline V gene, CDR1 is SGHKS and CDR2 is YYEKEE (reference sequence). Deletions cut 4 bases from V and 4 bases from J, with 17 bases between. The CDR3 sequence: CASSPGERGGTEAFF. CDR3 DNA: TGTGCCAGCAGCCCCGGGGAAAGGGGAGGCACTGAAGCTTTCTTT.

The chain has TRBV5-6 and TRBJ2-1, with 8 bases fitting TRBD2. The CDR3 spans 17 residues. Trimming cost V 0 bases and J 6 bases; bases outside gene matches: 11. Germline-derived CDR1 and CDR2 are SGHDT and YYEEEE. DNA for the CDR3: TGTGCCAGCAGCTTGGCTCGGGGGACTAGAACTTTCAATGAGCAGTTCTTC. Translating it yields CASSLARGTRTFNEQFF.